This TCR beta chain was sequenced for a study of blood T cell repertoires in COVID-19. Study background: Sites across the United States, Italy and Spain contributed samples from acute and convalescent COVID-19.

Data came from immunoSEQ multiplex PCR; TCRdb stores just in-frame clones and leaves some out. Counted here are about 180,000 clones, roughly nine tenths occurring once; the ten biggest clones make up about 1.9%. This CDR3 has 14 residues. CDR1 GTSNPN and CDR2 SVGIG come from the germline V gene (reference sequence). Germline trimming cut 7 bases from V and 5 bases from J; bases unmatched to any gene: 9. A single count supports this clone. The gene calls are TRBV30 and TRBJ2-1, with 9 bases aligning to TRBD1. The sequencing input was peripheral blood. This TCR came from a man between 18 and 29 years old who had recovered from COVID-19. CDR3 nucleotides: TGTGCCTCCGTTGGGACAGGGATGGACAATGAGCAGTTCTTC. Protein: CASVGTGMDNEQFF. Based on the CDR3 plus reference TRBV30 and TRBJ2-1, the full variable domain is SQTIHQWPATLVQPVGSPLSLECTVEGTSNPNLYWYRQAAGRGLQLLFYSVGIGQISSEVPQNLSASRPQDRQFILSSKKLLLSDSGFYLCASVGTGMDNEQFFGPGTRLTVL.